This T cell receptor (beta chain) derives from a study of cytomegalovirus exposure and HLA in healthy donors. Points from the study as a whole: According to a later analysis, most TCR beta chains associated with CMV appeared HLA-restricted. The classifier reportedly diagnosed cytomegalovirus status with high sensitivity and specificity.

This PCR relied on a set of 60 Vbeta primers and 13 Jbeta primers. This table comes from immunoSEQ multiplex PCR, and its TCRdb copy is limited to in-frame clones, with some not included. Of 200,000 to 250,000 clones listed, 82% are singletons. As to this clone: The antigen remains unidentified.

Every donor was a healthy person donating bone marrow. The origin of this receptor is a woman aged 40 to 50 in good health and CMV-seropositive. What was sequenced was PBMCs.

The CDR3 region is CSAQGLASNEQFF. In DNA, the CDR3 is TGCAGCGCTCAGGGACTAGCGTCGAATGAGCAGTTCTTC. This chain joins TRBV29-1 and TRBJ2-1; 10 bases match TRBD2. Germline values: CDR1 SQVTM, CDR2 ANQGSEA. V lost 7 bases and J lost 7; bases outside the gene matches: 7. This CDR3 has 13 amino acids.